The clone carrying this T cell receptor beta chain has ten or more counts. Germline V gene sequence: CDR1 DFQATT, CDR2 SNEGSKA (reference sequence). This CDR3 contains 15 residues. The J segment lost 4 bases and the V segment lost 5 bases, leaving 13 bases of the junction unmatched. TCRdb analysed the RT-PCR reads with MiXCR anew, one entry per CDR3 protein. This table holds 650,000 to 800,000 distinct CDR3 sequences, 14% found once. This rearrangement joins TRBV20-1 to TRBJ2-7, with 8 bases lining up with TRBD2. This receptor was taken from a female donor in good health, serving as a healthy control. Sequencing used memory CD4+ T cells from blood. Written as DNA, the CDR3 is TGCAGTGCTCCACCTACAGCGGGAGAGGGGTACGAGCAGTACTTC. Encoded protein: CSAPPTAGEGYEQYF.